Below are 9 T cell receptor beta chains sequenced from a single sample in a study of T cell clonotyping in hematopoietic cell transplantation. Clones were sequenced by immunoSEQ multiplex PCR, and TCRdb holds only the in-frame ones, with some missing. This sample yields about 7,500 clones, of which roughly 92% are seen a single time; 3.5% to 5% belongs to the top ten. Sequenced here: PBMCs, sampled 180 days after allogeneic stem cell transplant. The receptors were gathered from a female patient aged 45-60 years who had an allogeneic stem cell transplant from an unrelated donor, so the T cells may come from the graft donor. Some clones in this sample may be carry-over from other donors' samples.

The chain employs TRBV14 and TRBJ2-6; D may be TRBD1 (5 bases). The CDR3 is made up of 19 amino acids. Germline values: CDR1 SGHDN, CDR2 FVKESK. V lost 4 bases and J 1 base, leaving 20 bases between the germline ends. CDR3 in DNA: TGTGCCAGCAGCCCGTTCCACGGTACAGGCCCTTCTGGGGCCAACGTCCTGACTTTC. As protein: CASSPFHGTGPSGANVLTF.

This clone was seen only once. The J gene is TRBJ2-3, the V gene TRBV6-5; no reliable D call. Trimming removed 1 base from V and 2 bases from J, with 4 bases in between. Germline CDR1 is MNHEY and CDR2 is SVGAGI. The CDR3 has 13 amino acids. The CDR3 here is CASSYLATDTQYF. CDR3 bases: TGTGCCAGCAGTTACTTAGCCACAGATACGCAGTATTTT.

The chain carries TRBV7-9 and TRBJ2-2; weak D call: TRBD1 (5 bases). The CDR3 consists of 14 residues. The V and J ends lost 4 bases and 3 bases respectively, with 9 bases between them. Looked up from germline, CDR1 is SEHNR and CDR2 is FQNEAQ (reference sequence). CDR3 sequence: CASSSDRYTGELFF. CDR3 coding DNA: TGTGCCAGCAGCTCCGACAGATACACCGGGGAGCTGTTTTTT.

The chain uses TRBV4-1 and TRBJ1-5, with D perhaps matching TRBD1 (6 bases). Germline-derived CDR1 and CDR2 are MGHRA and YSYEKL. V lost 2 bases, J lost 0 bases, and 8 bases lay in between. This CDR3 has 15 amino acids. The CDR3 DNA reads as TGCGCCAGCAGCCAAAGACAGGATAGCAATCAGCCCCAGCATTTT. Its protein product is CASSQRQDSNQPQHF.

The chain employs TRBV5-1 and TRBJ1-1, with D hard to call. Trimming took off 2 bases at V and 0 bases at J, with 8 bases between the two ends. The V gene's germline CDR1 is SGHRS and CDR2 YFSETQ. This CDR3 contains 14 residues. CDR3 coding DNA: TGCGCCAGCAGCTTTAGAGAGTTGAACACTGAAGCTTTCTTT. It is translated as CASSFRELNTEAFF.

The V call is TRBV19, the J call TRBJ2-4; D may be TRBD1 (5 bases). This CDR3 region has 14 residues. V lost 1 base to trimming and J lost 8 bases, with 12 bases between them. Per germline, CDR1 LNHDA and CDR2 SQIVND (reference sequence). CDR3 residues: CASSIAGQGYIQYF. The CDR3, as DNA: TGTGCCAGTAGTATAGCCGGGCAGGGATACATTCAGTACTTC.

This chain connects TRBV7-2 to TRBJ2-1; D unresolved. Per germline, CDR1 SGHTA and CDR2 FQGNSA. The CDR3 sequence is 15 residues long. V was cut by 1 base and J by 0 bases, with 7 bases left in between. CDR3 residues: CASSLDSSSYNEQFF. CDR3 sequence (DNA): TGTGCCAGCAGCTTAGACTCGAGCTCCTACAATGAGCAGTTCTTC.

This chain links TRBV6-4 with TRBJ1-4; TRBD1 is a possible D gene (5 bases). Germline assignment: CDR1 MRHNA and CDR2 SNTAGT. This CDR3 contains 15 residues. The germline V and J ends were trimmed by 8 bases and 12 bases, with 25 bases remaining between them. Here the CDR3 reads CASSSNPGRREELFF. The CDR3 DNA reads TGTGCCAGCTCAAGTAATCCGGGACGGAGAGAAGAACTGTTTTTT.

This chain uses TRBV5-6 with TRBJ1-2, with TRBD1 matching over 7 bases. The CDR3 has 15 residues. The junction had 9 bases not matched to a gene; V was cut back by 3 bases and J by 4 bases. In germline, CDR1 is SGHDT, CDR2 YYEEEE. CDR3 nucleotides: TGTGCCAGCAGCTCCCTCGACAGGGTAGGCTATGGCTACACCTTC. It is translated as CASSSLDRVGYGYTF.